These 10 T cell receptor beta chains were all obtained from the same sample, sequenced in a study of blood T cell repertoires in COVID-19 (dated by TCRdb to the early 2020s). Libraries were constructed by the immunoSEQ multiplex PCR assay. The source is immuneACCESS, and TCRdb retained only in-frame sequences with V and J called. Part of the clones is not carried over; for the studies checked, unresolved V genes explain less than half of this, and the remainder is unexplained. The sample table records 200,000 to 250,000 clones; approximately 80% of these occur just once. The ten largest clones take up about 20% of the sample. Sequencing was done on a sample of peripheral blood. These receptors were taken from a young man with active or convalescent COVID-19.

The rearrangement uses TRBV3-1 (or the pseudogene TRBV3-2) and TRBJ2-2; 7 positions match TRBD1. V was pared by 2 bases and J by 7 bases, with 10 bases of the junction left unmatched. The germline V gene encodes CDR1 LGHDT and CDR2 YNNKEL (reference sequence). The CDR3 contains 16 residues. The CDR3: CASSQWPTGKGGELFF. Written as DNA, the CDR3 is TGTGCCAGCAGCCAATGGCCGACAGGGAAGGGCGGGGAGCTGTTTTTT.

The chain links TRBV5-4 to TRBJ2-7, with 10 positions matching TRBD2. Germline V gives CDR1 SGHNT, CDR2 YYREEE (reference sequence). CDR3 length: 15 residues. V dropped 3 bases and J dropped 3; count of bases not matched to a gene: 6. The CDR3 region has the DNA TGTGCCAGCAGCTCGTCAAGGACTAGCGGCTACGAGCAGTACTTC. The encoded protein is CASSSSRTSGYEQYF.

The rearrangement uses TRBV6-1 and TRBJ1-1; the D gene is possibly TRBD1 (6 bases). V was cut by 2 bases and J by 6 bases, with 13 bases left in between. CDR1 and CDR2 from the germline V gene are MNHNS and SASEGT. The CDR3 totals 14 residues. DNA for the CDR3: TGTGCCAGCAGTGAACCCGCCAAGGGGGCTGAAGCTTTCTTT. Translated: CASSEPAKGAEAFF.

This chain links TRBV28 with TRBJ2-1, with 8 bases identical to TRBD2. The CDR3 has 14 residues. V trimming: 8 bases; J trimming: 8 bases; junction bases outside the gene matches: 11. Germline V gene data show CDR1 as MDHEN and CDR2 as SYDVKM. The CDR3 nucleotides read TGTGCCAGCGGAGGGGTAGCGGGATATGATGAGCAGTTCTTC. It is translated as CASGGVAGYDEQFF.

The V call is TRBV6-6, the J call TRBJ2-3, with D possibly being TRBD2 (5 bases). With 7 bases removed from V and 2 bases from J, the gap between germline ends came to 13 bases. The CDR3 is made up of 14 amino acids. Per germline, CDR1 MNHNY and CDR2 SVGAGI (reference sequence). CDR3 loop: CASTLARNTDTQYF. The CDR3 DNA sequence: TGTGCCAGCACCCTAGCCCGTAACACAGATACGCAGTATTTT.

The rearrangement uses TRBV6-2 or TRBV6-3 and TRBJ2-1, with 7 bases fitting TRBD1. J gave up 5 bases and V 0 bases, and 13 bases lay outside the gene matches. Per the germline V gene, CDR1 is MNHEY and CDR2 is SVGEGT. This CDR3 is built from 18 residues. The CDR3 here is CASSYSSKRQGENNEQFF. CDR3 coding DNA: TGTGCCAGCAGTTACTCGAGTAAGCGGCAGGGGGAAAACAATGAGCAGTTCTTC.

The rearrangement links TRBV19 to TRBJ2-1, with 7 bases aligning to TRBD2. This CDR3 region has 13 residues. The junction had 1 base not matched to a gene; V was cut back by 4 bases and J by 4 bases. Germline CDR1 and CDR2: LNHDA and SQIVND (reference sequence). This chain's CDR3 is CASSRTRYNEQFF. CDR3 nucleotide sequence: TGTGCCAGTAGTAGGACTAGGTACAATGAGCAGTTCTTC.

The chain employs TRBV13 and TRBJ2-3, with D possibly matching TRBD2 (6 bases). The CDR3 spans 15 residues. The germline V gene has CDR1 PRHDT and CDR2 FYEKMQ (reference sequence). The V end lost 5 bases, the J end lost 5 bases, and 17 bases lay between the germline ends. The CDR3 here is CASSPTNLGGDTQYF. The DNA for the CDR3 is TGTGCCAGCAGCCCAACAAACCTCGGGGGAGATACGCAGTATTTT.

This clone appeared a single time. The chain recombines TRBV30 with TRBJ1-5; D might be TRBD1 (5 bases). Looked up from germline, CDR1 is GTSNPN and CDR2 is SVGIG (reference sequence). The CDR3 loop spans 13 amino acids. The ends were cut back, 3 bases at V and 7 bases at J, with 13 bases in the middle. DNA for the CDR3: TGTGCCTGGAGCGGGGGGGGGTACCAGCCCCAGCATTTT. It translates to CAWSGGGYQPQHF.

This chain joins TRBV29-1 and TRBJ2-7; 10 bases match TRBD1. There are 13 residues in the CDR3. V lost 7 bases, J lost 4 bases, and 7 bases stayed unmatched. Germline V gives CDR1 SQVTM, CDR2 ANQGSEA. The CDR3 loop reads CSGGGTGEYEQYF. As DNA, the CDR3 is TGCAGCGGGGGAGGGACAGGGGAGTACGAGCAGTACTTC.